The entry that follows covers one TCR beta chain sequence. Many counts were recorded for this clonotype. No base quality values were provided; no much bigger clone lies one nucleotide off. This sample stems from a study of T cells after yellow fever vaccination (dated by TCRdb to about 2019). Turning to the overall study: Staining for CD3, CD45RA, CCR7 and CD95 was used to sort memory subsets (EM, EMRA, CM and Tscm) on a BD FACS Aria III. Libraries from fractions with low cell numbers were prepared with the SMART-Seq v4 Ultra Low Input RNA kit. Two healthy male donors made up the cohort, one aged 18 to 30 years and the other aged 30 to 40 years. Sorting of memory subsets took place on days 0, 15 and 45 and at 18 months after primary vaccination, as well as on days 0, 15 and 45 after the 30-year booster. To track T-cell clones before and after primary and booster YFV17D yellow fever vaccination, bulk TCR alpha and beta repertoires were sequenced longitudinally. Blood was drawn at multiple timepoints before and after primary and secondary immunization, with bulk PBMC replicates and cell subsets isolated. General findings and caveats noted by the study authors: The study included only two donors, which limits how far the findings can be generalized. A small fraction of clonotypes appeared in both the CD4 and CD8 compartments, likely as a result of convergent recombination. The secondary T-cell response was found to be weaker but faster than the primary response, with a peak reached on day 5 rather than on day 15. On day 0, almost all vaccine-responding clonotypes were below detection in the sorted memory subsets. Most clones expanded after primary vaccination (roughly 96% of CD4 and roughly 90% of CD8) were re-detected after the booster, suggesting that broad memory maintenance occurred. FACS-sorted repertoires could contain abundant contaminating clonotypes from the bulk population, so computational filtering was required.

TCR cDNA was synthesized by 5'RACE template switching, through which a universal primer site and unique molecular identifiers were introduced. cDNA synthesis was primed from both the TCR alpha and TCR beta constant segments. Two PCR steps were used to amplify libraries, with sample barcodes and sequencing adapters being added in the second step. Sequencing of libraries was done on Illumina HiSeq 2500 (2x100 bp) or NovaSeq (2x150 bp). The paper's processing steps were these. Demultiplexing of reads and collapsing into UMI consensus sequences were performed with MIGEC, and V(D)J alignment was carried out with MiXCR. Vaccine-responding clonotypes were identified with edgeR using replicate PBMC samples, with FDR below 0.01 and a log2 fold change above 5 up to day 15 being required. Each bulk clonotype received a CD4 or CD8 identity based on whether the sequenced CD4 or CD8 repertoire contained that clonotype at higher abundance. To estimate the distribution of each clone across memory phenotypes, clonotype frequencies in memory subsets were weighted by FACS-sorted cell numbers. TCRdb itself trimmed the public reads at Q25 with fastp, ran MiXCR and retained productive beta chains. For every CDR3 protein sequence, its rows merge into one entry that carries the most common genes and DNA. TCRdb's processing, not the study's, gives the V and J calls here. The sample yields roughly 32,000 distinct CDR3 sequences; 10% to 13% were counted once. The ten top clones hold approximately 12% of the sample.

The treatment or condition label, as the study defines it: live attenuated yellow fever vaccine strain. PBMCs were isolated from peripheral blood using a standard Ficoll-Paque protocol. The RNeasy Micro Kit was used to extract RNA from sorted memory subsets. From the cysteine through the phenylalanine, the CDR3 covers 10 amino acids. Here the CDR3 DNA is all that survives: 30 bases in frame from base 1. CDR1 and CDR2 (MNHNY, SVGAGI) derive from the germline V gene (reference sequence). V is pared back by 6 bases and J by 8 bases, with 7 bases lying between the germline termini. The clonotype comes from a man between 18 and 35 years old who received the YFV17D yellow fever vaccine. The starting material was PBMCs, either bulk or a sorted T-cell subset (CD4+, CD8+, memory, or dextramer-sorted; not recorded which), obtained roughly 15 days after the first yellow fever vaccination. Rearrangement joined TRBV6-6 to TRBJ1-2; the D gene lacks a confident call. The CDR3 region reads CASSSDGYTF. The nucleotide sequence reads TGTGCCAGCAGCTCAGACGGCTACACCTTC.